Listed here are 20 T cell receptor beta chains from one sample, sequenced in a study of blood T cell repertoires in COVID-19. Only in-frame clones appear in the TCRdb table, and some are missing; sequencing was by immunoSEQ multiplex PCR. The sample consists of more than 250,000 clones, approximately 84% of them appearing once. Sequencing was performed on peripheral blood. Receptors originate from a woman aged 30 to 39 who had recovered from COVID-19.

This chain joins TRBV28 and TRBJ1-2; 7 nucleotides align to TRBD1. Germline-derived CDR1 and CDR2 are MDHEN and SYDVKM. Trimming cost V 6 bases and J 3 bases; bases outside gene matches: 7. The CDR3 is 14 residues long. CDR3 region: CASRSTGRHYGYTF. The CDR3 region has the DNA TGTGCCAGCAGATCGACAGGGAGGCACTATGGCTACACCTTC.

The chain is built from TRBV5-1 and TRBJ2-1; a possible D gene is TRBD1 (5 bases). The CDR3 totals 12 residues. The germline V and J ends were trimmed by 0 bases and 7 bases, with 5 bases remaining between them. From germline, CDR1 is SGHRS and CDR2 YFSETQ. Here the CDR3 DNA reads TGCGCCAGCAGCTTGGAGGGGAATGAGCAGTTCTTC. This translates into CASSLEGNEQFF.

This clone is a singleton in its sample. The chain uses TRBV3-1 (or the pseudogene TRBV3-2) and TRBJ2-7, with TRBD2 matching 11 bases. The ends lost 3 bases at V and 2 bases at J; junction bases unmatched: 6. Germline loops: CDR1 LGHDT, CDR2 YNNKEL (reference sequence). The CDR3 consists of 16 residues. CDR3 nucleotide sequence: TGTGCCAGCAGCCAGCTCGCGACTAGCGGGACCTACGAGCAGTACTTC. Translated, it gives CASSQLATSGTYEQYF.

Here the CDR3 DNA reads TGTGCCAGCAGCGGAGAGCTAGGGGGAAAGCCGTTCTTC. Translating it yields CASSGELGGKPFF. V is TRBV6-5 and J is TRBJ2-1, with D possibly being TRBD1 (6 bases). Trimming stripped 6 bases from V and 15 bases from J, with 21 bases between. The CDR3 length is 13 residues. CDR1 is MNHEY and CDR2 is SVGAGI in the germline V gene.

V and J are TRBV10-3 and TRBJ1-1; 8 bases agree with TRBD1. The CDR3 totals 14 residues. Germline loops: CDR1 ENHRY, CDR2 SYGVKD. V shed 6 bases, J shed 5 bases, and the junction held 8 bases outside the gene matches. The CDR3 DNA follows: TGTGCCATCAGATACGACAGGGGTGGGACTGAAGCTTTCTTT. Its protein is CAIRYDRGGTEAFF.

This sequence joins TRBV3-1 (or the pseudogene TRBV3-2) and TRBJ1-1, with D unresolved. V was shortened by 6 bases and J by 4 bases, with 15 bases between the two germline ends. CDR1 and CDR2 from the germline V gene are LGHDT and YNNKEL (reference sequence). The CDR3 is 14 residues long. CDR3 sequence: CASSPSNPGTEAFF. CDR3 nucleotide sequence: TGTGCCAGCAGTCCGTCCAACCCGGGCACTGAAGCTTTCTTT.

V is TRBV30 and J is TRBJ1-2; possible D gene TRBD1, 5 bases. V shed 4 bases and J shed 4 bases, with 13 bases lying between them. Germline CDR1 is GTSNPN and CDR2 is SVGIG (reference sequence). The CDR3 contains 13 residues. DNA for the CDR3: TGTGCCTGGACGCCGCGCGGGGGCTATGGCTACACCTTC. It codes for CAWTPRGGYGYTF. Complete variable domain (other parts from reference TRBV30 and TRBJ1-2): SQTIHQWPATLVQPVGSPLSLECTVEGTSNPNLYWYRQAAGRGLQLLFYSVGIGQISSEVPQNLSASRPQDRQFILSSKKLLLSDSGFYLCAWTPRGGYGYTFGSGTRLTVV.

The J gene is TRBJ2-1, the V gene TRBV13; D possibly corresponds to TRBD1 (6 bases). The germline gives CDR1 PRHDT, CDR2 FYEKMQ (reference sequence). The V and J ends lost 7 bases and 4 bases respectively, with 11 bases between them. The CDR3 totals 13 residues. The CDR3 is CASTGQIYNEQFF. For the CDR3, the DNA is TGTGCCAGCACCGGACAGATTTACAATGAGCAGTTCTTC.

The V and J genes are TRBV6-4 and TRBJ2-1; TRBD1 agrees at 9 bases. The germline gives CDR1 MRHNA, CDR2 SNTAGT. The CDR3 has 14 residues. The trim removed 0 bases at V and 16 bases at J, leaving 10 bases unmatched. For the CDR3, the DNA is TGTGCCAGCAGTGACTCCAGACGGGGACAGGGCCTCTTCTTC. This encodes CASSDSRRGQGLFF.

This sequence joins TRBV5-1 and TRBJ2-5; 9 bases match TRBD1. The length of the CDR3 is 14 residues. Trimming cost V 3 bases and J 2 bases; bases outside gene matches: 2. Per the germline V gene, CDR1 is SGHRS and CDR2 is YFSETQ. The CDR3 nucleotides read TGCGCCAGCAGCTACGGACAGGGGCAAGAGACCCAGTACTTC. It translates to CASSYGQGQETQYF.

The V and J genes are TRBV7-3 and TRBJ2-1; tentatively, D is TRBD1 (6 bases). V was pared by 3 bases and J by 10 bases, with 13 bases between. Germline assignment: CDR1 SGHTA and CDR2 FQGTGA. The CDR3 runs to 13 residues. Written as DNA, the CDR3 is TGTGCCAGCAGCTTCGGAGCAGGGGAGGAGCAGTTCTTC. It encodes CASSFGAGEEQFF. Full variable domain (remainder filled in from reference TRBV7-3 and TRBJ2-1): GAGVSQTPSNKVTEKGKYVELRCDPISGHTALYWYRQSLGQGPEFLIYFQGTGAADDSGLPNDRFFAVRPEGSVSTLKIQRTERGDSAVYLCASSFGAGEEQFFGPGTRLTVL.

V gene TRBV7-9 combines with J gene TRBJ2-3; 15 nucleotides align to TRBD2. V lost 6 bases and J lost 6; bases outside the gene matches: 7. Per the germline V gene, CDR1 is SEHNR and CDR2 is FQNEAQ (reference sequence). This CDR3 region has 16 residues. In DNA, the CDR3 is TGTGCCAGCAGGGAGGGACTAGCGGGGGGCCGCGATACGCAGTATTTT. Its protein product is CASREGLAGGRDTQYF. Based on the CDR3 plus reference TRBV7-9 and TRBJ2-3, the full variable domain is DTGVSQNPRHKITKRGQNVTFRCDPISEHNRLYWYRQTLGQGPEFLTYFQNEAQLEKSRLLSDRFSAERPKGSFSTLEIQRTEQGDSAMYLCASREGLAGGRDTQYFGPGTRLTVL.

The chain joins TRBV19 to TRBJ1-2, with D possibly matching TRBD1 (6 bases). This CDR3 has 14 amino acids. The V gene lost 4 bases and the J gene lost 6 bases, with 15 bases spanning the gap. CDR1 and CDR2 from the germline V gene are LNHDA and SQIVND (reference sequence). CDR3 loop: CASSTQTGTNGYTF. The CDR3 coding sequence is TGTGCCAGTAGTACCCAAACAGGGACGAATGGCTACACCTTC.

CDR3: CASSQAGASAHEQFF. As DNA, the CDR3 is TGTGCCAGCAGCCAGGCGGGGGCTAGCGCTCATGAGCAGTTCTTC. The genes are TRBV5-4 and TRBJ2-1; TRBD2 is a possible D gene (7 bases). The CDR3 covers 15 residues. Germline assignment: CDR1 SGHNT and CDR2 YYREEE (reference sequence). V lost 4 bases and J 8 bases, leaving 19 bases between the germline ends.

The chain recombines TRBV4-2 with TRBJ2-3; D remains ambiguous. The CDR3 runs to 15 residues. Trimming took off 0 bases at V and 2 bases at J, with 9 bases between the two ends. Per the germline V gene, CDR1 is LGHNA and CDR2 is YNFKEQ. The CDR3: CASSQEARTTDTQYF. The CDR3 nucleotides read TGTGCCAGCAGCCAAGAAGCTCGAACCACAGATACGCAGTATTTT.

On this clone itself: At the DNA level, this CDR3 is encoded by other sequences in the same sample as well. The chain links TRBV20-1 to TRBJ2-7; TRBD2 might be the D (6 bases). V was shortened by 6 bases and J by 4 bases, with 10 bases between the two germline ends. The CDR3 runs to 11 residues. Germline assignment: CDR1 DFQATT and CDR2 SNEGSKA (reference sequence). The CDR3 region has the DNA TGCAGTGCGAGGGCGGGATACGAGCAGTACTTC. The encoded protein is CSARAGYEQYF.

CDR3 DNA: TGTGCCAGCAGCTCATTCGGCTACGAGCAGTACTTC. Its translation: CASSSFGYEQYF. The rearrangement links TRBV5-5 to TRBJ2-7; D remains unclear. The V end was cut by 3 bases, the J end by 3 bases, with 7 bases between. The V gene's germline CDR1 is SGHKS and CDR2 YYEKEE (reference sequence). The CDR3 runs 12 residues.

The CDR3 region has the DNA TGCGCCAGCAGCCAGGGAGCGGACAATCAGCCCCAGCATTTT. Translating it yields CASSQGADNQPQHF. The rearrangement links TRBV4-1 to TRBJ1-5; D is uncertain. V lost 3 bases to trimming and J lost 3 bases, with 9 bases between them. CDR3 length equals 14 residues. CDR1 and CDR2 (germline): MGHRA, YSYEKL.

This clone was observed a handful of times. The CDR3 nucleotides read TGCGCCAGCAGCTCAGGGATCATCCTTGATGGCTACACCTTC. It translates to CASSSGIILDGYTF. The V call is TRBV5-1, the J call TRBJ1-2; a weak D match, TRBD1 (5 bases). From germline, CDR1 is SGHRS and CDR2 YFSETQ. The CDR3 spans 14 residues. Trimming took off 3 bases at V and 6 bases at J, with 15 bases between the two ends. Based on the CDR3 plus reference TRBV5-1 and TRBJ1-2, the full variable domain is KAGVTQTPRYLIKTRGQQVTLSCSPISGHRSVSWYQQTPGQGLQFLFEYFSETQRNKGNFPGRFSGRQFSNSRSEMNVSTLELGDSALYLCASSSGIILDGYTFGSGTRLTVV.

V and J are TRBV2 and TRBJ2-2, with 7 nucleotides matching TRBD1. Germline trimming cut 6 bases from V and 1 base from J; bases unmatched to any gene: 5. Germline-derived CDR1 and CDR2 are SNHLY and FYNNEI. The CDR3 totals 15 residues. Here the CDR3 reads CASRRQGLNTGELFF. The CDR3 DNA sequence: TGTGCCAGCAGGCGACAGGGCCTGAACACCGGGGAGCTGTTTTTT.